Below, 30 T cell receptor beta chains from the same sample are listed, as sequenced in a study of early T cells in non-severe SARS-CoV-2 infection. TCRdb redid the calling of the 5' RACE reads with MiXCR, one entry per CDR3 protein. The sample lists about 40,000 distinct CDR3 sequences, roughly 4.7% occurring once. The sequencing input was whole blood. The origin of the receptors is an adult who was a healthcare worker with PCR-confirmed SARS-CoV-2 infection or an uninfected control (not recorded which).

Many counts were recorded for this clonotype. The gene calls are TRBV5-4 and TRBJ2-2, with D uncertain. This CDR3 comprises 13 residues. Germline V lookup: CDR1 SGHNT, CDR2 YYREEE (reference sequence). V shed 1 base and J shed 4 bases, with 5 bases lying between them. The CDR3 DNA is TGTGCCAGCAGCTTGTCATCCACCGGGGAGCTGTTTTTT. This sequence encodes CASSLSSTGELFF.

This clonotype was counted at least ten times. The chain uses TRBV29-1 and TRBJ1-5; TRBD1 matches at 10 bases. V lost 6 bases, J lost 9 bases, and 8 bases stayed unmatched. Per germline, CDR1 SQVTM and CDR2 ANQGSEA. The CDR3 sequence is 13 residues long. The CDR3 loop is CSVPGQGMRPQHF. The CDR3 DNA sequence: TGCAGCGTCCCGGGACAGGGGATGCGGCCCCAGCATTTT. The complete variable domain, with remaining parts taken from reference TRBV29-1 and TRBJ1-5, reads SAVISQKPSRDICQRGTSLTIQCQVDSQVTMMFWYRQQPGQSLTLIATANQGSEATYESGFVIDKFPISRPNLTFSTLTVSNMSPEDSSIYLCSVPGQGMRPQHFGDGTRLSIL.

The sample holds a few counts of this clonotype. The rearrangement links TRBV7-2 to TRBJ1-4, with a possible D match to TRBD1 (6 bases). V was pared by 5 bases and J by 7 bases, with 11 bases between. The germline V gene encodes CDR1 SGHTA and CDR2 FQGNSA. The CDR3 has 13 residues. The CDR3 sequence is CASSPGAAEKLFF. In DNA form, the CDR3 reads TGTGCCAGCAGCCCAGGGGCCGCTGAAAAACTGTTTTTT.

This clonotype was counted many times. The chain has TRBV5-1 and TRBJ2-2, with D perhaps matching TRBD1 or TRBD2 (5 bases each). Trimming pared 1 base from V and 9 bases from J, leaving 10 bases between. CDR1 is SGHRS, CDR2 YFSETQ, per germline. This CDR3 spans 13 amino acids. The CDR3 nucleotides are TGCGCCAGCAGCTTGACGGGACCCAGGGAGCTGTTTTTT. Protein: CASSLTGPRELFF.

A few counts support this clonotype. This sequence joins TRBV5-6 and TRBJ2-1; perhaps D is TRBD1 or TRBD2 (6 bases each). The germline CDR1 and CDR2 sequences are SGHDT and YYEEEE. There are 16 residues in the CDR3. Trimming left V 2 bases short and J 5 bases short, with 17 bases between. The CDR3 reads CASSLGGPASHNEQFF. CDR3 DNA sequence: TGTGCCAGCAGCTTAGGGGGGCCAGCTTCACACAATGAGCAGTTCTTC.

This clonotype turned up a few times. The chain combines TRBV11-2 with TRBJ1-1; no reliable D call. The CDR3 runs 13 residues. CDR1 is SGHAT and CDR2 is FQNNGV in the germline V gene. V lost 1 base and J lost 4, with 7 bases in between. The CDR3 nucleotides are TGTGCCAGCAGCTTAGGGGTCAGCACTGAAGCTTTCTTT. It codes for CASSLGVSTEAFF.

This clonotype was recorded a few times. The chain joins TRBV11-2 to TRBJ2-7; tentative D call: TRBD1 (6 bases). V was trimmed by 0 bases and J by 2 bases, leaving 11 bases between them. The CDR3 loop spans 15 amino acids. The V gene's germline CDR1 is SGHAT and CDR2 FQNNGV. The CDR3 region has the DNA TGTGCCAGCAGCTTAGAAGCCGGACAGACCTACGAGCAGTACTTC. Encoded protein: CASSLEAGQTYEQYF.

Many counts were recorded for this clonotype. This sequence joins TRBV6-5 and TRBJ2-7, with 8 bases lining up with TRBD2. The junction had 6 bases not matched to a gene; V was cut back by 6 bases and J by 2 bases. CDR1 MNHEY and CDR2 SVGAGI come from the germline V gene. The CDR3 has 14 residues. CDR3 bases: TGTGCCAGCAGCCTTACTAGCGGAACCTACGAGCAGTACTTC. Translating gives CASSLTSGTYEQYF.

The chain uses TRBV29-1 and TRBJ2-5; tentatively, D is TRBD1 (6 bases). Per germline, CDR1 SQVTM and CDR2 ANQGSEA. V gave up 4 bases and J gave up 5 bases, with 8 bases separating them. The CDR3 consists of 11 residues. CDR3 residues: CSVAGEETQYF. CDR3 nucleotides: TGCAGCGTTGCAGGGGAGGAGACCCAGTACTTC.

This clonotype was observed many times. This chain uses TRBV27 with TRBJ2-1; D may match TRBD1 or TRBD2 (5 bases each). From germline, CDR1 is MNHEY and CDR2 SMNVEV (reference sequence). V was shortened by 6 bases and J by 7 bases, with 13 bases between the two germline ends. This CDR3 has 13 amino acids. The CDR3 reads CASRADGGNEQFF. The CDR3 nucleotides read TGTGCCAGCAGGGCCGATGGGGGTAATGAGCAGTTCTTC.

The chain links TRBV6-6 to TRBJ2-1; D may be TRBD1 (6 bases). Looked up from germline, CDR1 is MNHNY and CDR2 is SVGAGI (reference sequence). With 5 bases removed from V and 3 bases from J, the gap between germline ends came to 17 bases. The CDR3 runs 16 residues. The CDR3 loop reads CASSPGQLLYYNEQFF. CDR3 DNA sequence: TGTGCCAGCAGTCCCGGACAGCTCCTGTACTACAATGAGCAGTTCTTC.

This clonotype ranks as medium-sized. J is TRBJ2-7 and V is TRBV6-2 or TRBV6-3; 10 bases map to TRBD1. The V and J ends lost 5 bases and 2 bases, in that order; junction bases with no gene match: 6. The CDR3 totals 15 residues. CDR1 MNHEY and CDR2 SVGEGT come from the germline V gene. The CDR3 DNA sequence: TGTGCCAGCAGTCAACGGGACAGGGGAACCTACGAGCAGTACTTC. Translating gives CASSQRDRGTYEQYF.

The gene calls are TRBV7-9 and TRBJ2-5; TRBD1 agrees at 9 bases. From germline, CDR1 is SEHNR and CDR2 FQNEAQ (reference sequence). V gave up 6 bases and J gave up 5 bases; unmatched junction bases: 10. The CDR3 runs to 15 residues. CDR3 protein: CASRAPGQGSETQYF. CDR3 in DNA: TGTGCCAGCAGAGCCCCCGGACAGGGGTCGGAGACCCAGTACTTC.

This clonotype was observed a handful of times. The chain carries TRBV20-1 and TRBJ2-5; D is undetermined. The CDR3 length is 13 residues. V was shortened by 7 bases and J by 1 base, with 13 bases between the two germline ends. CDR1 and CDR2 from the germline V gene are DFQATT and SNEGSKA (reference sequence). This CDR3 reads CSGSAPTQETQYF. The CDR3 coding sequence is TGCAGTGGATCGGCGCCTACCCAAGAGACCCAGTACTTC.

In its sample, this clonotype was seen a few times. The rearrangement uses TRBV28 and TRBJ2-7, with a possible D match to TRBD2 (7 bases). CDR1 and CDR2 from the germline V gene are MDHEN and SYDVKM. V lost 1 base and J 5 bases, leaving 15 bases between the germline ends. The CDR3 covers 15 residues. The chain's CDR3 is CASSLSPRGANEQYF. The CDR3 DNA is TGTGCCAGCAGTTTATCTCCCCGGGGGGCAAACGAGCAGTACTTC.

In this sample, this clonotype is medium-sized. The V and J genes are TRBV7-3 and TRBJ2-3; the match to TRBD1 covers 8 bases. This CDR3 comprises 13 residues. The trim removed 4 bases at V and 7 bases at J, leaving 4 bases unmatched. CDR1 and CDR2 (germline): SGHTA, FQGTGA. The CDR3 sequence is CASSSTGGNTQYF. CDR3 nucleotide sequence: TGTGCCAGCAGCTCCACAGGGGGGAATACGCAGTATTTT.

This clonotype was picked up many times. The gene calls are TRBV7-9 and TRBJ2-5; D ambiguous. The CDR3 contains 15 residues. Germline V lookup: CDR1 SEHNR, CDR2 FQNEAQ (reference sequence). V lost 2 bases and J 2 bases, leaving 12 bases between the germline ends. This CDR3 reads CASSLKRTEQETQYF. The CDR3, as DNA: TGTGCCAGCAGCTTAAAGCGAACGGAACAAGAGACCCAGTACTTC.

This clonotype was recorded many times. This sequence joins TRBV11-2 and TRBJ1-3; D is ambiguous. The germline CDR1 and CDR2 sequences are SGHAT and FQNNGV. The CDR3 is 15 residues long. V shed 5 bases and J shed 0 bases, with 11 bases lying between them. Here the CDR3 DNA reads TGTGCCAGCAGCCGCGAGTCCTACTCTGGAAACACCATATATTTT. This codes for CASSRESYSGNTIYF.

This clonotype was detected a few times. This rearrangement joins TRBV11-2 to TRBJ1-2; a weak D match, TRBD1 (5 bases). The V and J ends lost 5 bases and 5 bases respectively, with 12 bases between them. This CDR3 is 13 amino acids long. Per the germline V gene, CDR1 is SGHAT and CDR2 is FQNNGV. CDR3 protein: CASSPDTGYGYTF. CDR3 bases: TGTGCCAGCAGCCCGGACACGGGGTATGGCTACACCTTC.

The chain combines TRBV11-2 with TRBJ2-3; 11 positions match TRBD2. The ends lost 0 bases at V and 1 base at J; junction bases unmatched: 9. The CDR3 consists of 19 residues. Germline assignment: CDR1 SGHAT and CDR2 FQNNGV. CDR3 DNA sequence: TGTGCCAGCAGCTTAGAGATGTCTAGCGGGGGGCGAGGCACAGATACGCAGTATTTT. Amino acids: CASSLEMSSGGRGTDTQYF. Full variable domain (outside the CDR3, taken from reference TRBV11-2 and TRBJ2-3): EAGVAQSPRYKIIEKRQSVAFWCNPISGHATLYWYQQILGQGPKLLIQFQNNGVVDDSQLPKDRFSAERLKGVDSTLKIQPAKLEDSAVYLCASSLEMSSGGRGTDTQYFGPGTRLTVL.

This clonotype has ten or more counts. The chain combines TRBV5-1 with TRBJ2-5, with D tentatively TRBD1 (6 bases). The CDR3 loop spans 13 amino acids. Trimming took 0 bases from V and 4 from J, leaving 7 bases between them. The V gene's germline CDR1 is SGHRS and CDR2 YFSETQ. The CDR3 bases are TGCGCCAGCAGCTTGGTAGGGGGAGAGACCCAGTACTTC. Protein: CASSLVGGETQYF.

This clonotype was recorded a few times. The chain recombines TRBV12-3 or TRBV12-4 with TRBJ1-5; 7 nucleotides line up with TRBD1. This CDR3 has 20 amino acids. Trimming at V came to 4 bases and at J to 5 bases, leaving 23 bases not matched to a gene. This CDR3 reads CASSSTPDRARSSIHQPQHF. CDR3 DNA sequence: TGTGCCAGCAGTTCAACCCCTGACAGGGCGAGATCCTCAATCCATCAGCCCCAGCATTTT.

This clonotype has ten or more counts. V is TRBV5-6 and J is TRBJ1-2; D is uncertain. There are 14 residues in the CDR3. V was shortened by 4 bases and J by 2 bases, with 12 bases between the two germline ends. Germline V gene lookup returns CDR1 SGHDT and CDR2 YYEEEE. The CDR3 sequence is CASSLSVSNYGYTF. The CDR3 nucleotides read TGTGCCAGCAGCCTCTCGGTCTCAAACTATGGCTACACCTTC.

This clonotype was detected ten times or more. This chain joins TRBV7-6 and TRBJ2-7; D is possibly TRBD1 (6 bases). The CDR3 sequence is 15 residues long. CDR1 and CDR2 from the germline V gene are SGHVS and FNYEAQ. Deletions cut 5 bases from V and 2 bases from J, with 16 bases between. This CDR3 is CASSQTSGAPYEQYF. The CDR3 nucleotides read TGTGCCAGCAGCCAAACCTCAGGGGCGCCCTACGAGCAGTACTTC.

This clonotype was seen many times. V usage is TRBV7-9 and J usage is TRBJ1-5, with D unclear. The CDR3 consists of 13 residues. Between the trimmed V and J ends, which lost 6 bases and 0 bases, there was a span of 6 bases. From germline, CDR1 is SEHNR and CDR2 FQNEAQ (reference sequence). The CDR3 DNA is TGTGCCAGCAGTTTTAATAGCAATCAGCCCCAGCATTTT. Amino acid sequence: CASSFNSNQPQHF.

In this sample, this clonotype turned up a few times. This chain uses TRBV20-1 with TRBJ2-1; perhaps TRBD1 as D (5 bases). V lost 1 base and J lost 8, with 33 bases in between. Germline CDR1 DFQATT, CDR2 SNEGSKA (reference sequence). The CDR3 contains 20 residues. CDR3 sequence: CSARVPSPLQGFAGIYEQFF. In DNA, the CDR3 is TGCAGTGCTAGAGTACCAAGCCCTTTGCAGGGATTTGCTGGGATCTATGAGCAGTTCTTC.

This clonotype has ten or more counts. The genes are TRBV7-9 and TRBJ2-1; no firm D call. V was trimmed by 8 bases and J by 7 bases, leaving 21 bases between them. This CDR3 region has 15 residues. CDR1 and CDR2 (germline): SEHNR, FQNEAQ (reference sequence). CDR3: CASDSVEFLRNEQFF. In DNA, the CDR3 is TGTGCCAGCGATTCCGTGGAATTTTTGAGGAATGAGCAGTTCTTC.

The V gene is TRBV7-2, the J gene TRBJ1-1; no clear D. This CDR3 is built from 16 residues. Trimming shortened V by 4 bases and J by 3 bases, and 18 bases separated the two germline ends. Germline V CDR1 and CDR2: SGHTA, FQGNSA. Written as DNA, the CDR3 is TGTGCCAGCAGCTCGATGGATGATCCGATCCACACTGAAGCTTTCTTT. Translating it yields CASSSMDDPIHTEAFF.

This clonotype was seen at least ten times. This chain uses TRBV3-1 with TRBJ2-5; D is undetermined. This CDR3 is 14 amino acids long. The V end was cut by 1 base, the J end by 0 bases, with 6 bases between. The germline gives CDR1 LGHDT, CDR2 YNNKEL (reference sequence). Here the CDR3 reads CASSQVLNQETQYF. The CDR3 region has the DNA TGTGCCAGCAGCCAAGTATTGAACCAAGAGACCCAGTACTTC.

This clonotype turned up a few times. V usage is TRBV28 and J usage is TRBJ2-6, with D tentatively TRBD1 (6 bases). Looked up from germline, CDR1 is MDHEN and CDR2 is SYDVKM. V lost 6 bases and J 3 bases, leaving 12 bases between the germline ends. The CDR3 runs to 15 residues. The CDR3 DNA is TGTGCCAGCAGCATACAGGGCTTTGGGGCCAACGTCCTGACTTTC. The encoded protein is CASSIQGFGANVLTF.